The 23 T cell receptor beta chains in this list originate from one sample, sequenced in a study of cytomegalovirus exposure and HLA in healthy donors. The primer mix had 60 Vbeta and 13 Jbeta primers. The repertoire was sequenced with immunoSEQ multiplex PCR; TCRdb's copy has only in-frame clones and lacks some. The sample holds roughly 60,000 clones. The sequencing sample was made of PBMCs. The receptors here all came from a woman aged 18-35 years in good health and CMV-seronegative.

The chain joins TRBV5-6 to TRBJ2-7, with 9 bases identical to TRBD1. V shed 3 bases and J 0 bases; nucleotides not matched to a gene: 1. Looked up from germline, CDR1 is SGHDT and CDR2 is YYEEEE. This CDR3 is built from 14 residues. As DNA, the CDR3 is TGTGCCAGCAGCTCGGGACAGGGCTCCTACGAGCAGTACTTC. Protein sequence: CASSSGQGSYEQYF.

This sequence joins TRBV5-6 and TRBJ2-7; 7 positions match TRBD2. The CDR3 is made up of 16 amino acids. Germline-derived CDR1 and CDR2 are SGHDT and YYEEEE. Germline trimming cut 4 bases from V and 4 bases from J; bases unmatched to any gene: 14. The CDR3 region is CASSPTSGELMYEQYF. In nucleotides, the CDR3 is TGTGCCAGCAGCCCCACGAGCGGGGAACTCATGTACGAGCAGTACTTC.

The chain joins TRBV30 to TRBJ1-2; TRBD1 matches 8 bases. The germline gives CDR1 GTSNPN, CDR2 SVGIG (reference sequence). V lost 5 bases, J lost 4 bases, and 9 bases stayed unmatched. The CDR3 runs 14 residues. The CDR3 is CAWALGTGIYGYTF. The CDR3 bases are TGTGCCTGGGCGTTAGGGACAGGCATCTATGGCTACACCTTC.

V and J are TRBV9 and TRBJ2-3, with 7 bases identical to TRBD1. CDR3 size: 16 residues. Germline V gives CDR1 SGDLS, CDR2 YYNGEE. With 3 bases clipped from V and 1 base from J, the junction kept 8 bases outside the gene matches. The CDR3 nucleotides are TGTGCCAGCAGCGCGTACGGACAGGACGGCACAGATACGCAGTATTTT. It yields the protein CASSAYGQDGTDTQYF.

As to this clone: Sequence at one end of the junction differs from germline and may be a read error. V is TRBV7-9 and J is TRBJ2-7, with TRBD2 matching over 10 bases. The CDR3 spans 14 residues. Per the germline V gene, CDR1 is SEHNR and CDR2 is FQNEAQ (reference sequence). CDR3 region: CASSLGTSGTSTLF. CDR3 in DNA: TGTGCCAGCAGCTTAGGGACTAGCGGTACGAGCACCCTCTTC.

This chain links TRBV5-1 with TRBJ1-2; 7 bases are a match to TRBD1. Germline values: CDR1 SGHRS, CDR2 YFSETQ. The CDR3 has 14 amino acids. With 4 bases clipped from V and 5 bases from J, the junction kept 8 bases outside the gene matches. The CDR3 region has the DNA TGCGCCAGCAGCCTGCAGGGGGTGGCTTATGGCTACACCTTC. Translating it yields CASSLQGVAYGYTF.

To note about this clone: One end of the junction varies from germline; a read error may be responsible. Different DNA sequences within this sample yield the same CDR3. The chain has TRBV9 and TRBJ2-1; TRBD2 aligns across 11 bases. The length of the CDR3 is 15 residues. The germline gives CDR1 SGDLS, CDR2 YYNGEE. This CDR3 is CASSTSGSGTNEQFF. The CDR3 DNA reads TGTGCCAGCAGTACTAGCGGGAGCGGAACTAATGAACAGTTCTTC.

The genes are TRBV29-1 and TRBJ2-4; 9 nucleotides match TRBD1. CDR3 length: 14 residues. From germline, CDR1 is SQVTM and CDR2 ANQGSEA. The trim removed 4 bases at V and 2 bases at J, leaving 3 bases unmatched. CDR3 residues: CSVGGTGTKNIQYF. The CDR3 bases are TGCAGCGTTGGGGGGACAGGGACCAAAAACATTCAGTACTTC.

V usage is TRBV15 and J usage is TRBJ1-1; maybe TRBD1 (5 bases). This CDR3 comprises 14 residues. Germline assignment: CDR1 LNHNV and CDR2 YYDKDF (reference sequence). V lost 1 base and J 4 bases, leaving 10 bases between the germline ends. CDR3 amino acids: CATSRVGQGTEAFF. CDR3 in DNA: TGTGCCACCAGCAGAGTGGGGCAGGGCACTGAAGCTTTCTTT.

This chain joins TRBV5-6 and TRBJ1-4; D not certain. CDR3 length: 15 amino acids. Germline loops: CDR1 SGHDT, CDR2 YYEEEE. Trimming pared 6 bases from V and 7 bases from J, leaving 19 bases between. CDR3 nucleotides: TGTGCCAGCACCCGAGGACGGTGGGGAGGTGAAAAACTGTTTTTT. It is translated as CASTRGRWGGEKLFF.

In nucleotides, the CDR3 is TGTGCCAGTAGTATGTATAGGGGGCATGAAAAACTGTTTTTT. It encodes CASSMYRGHEKLFF. The chain recombines TRBV19 with TRBJ1-4, with 7 bases aligning to TRBD1. Per germline, CDR1 LNHDA and CDR2 SQIVND (reference sequence). J was trimmed by 6 bases and V by 3 bases; bases with no gene match: 4. The CDR3 consists of 14 residues.

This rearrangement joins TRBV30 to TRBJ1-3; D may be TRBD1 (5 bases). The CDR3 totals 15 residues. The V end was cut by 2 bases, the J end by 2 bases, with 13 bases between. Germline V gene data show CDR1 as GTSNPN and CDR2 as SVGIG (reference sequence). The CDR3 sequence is CAWSWGRVAGNTIYF. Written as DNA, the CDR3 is TGTGCCTGGAGTTGGGGGAGGGTGGCTGGAAACACCATATATTTT.

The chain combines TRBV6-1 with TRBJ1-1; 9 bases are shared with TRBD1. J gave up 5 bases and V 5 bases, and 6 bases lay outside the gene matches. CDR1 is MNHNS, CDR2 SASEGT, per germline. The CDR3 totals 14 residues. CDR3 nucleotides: TGTGCCAGCAGTTATACAGGGGGCTCTACTGAAGCTTTCTTT. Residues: CASSYTGGSTEAFF.

CDR3 in amino acids: CASSFYGSAYEQYF. In DNA form, the CDR3 reads TGTGCCAGCAGTTTTTACGGGAGCGCCTACGAGCAGTACTTC. The rearrangement links TRBV6-5 to TRBJ2-7; possibly TRBD2 for D (6 bases). CDR1 and CDR2 from the germline V gene are MNHEY and SVGAGI. Trimming removed 4 bases from V and 2 bases from J, with 12 bases in between. The CDR3 spans 14 residues.

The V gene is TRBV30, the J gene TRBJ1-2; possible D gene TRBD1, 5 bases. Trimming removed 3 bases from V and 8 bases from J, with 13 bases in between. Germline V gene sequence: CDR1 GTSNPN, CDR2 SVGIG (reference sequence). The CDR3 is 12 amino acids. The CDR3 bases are TGTGCCTGGAGATGGGCAGGGCGCGGCTACACCTTC. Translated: CAWRWAGRGYTF.

CDR3 amino acids: CASSQELNTEAFF. The CDR3 region has the DNA TGTGCCAGCAGCCAAGAACTCAACACTGAAGCTTTCTTT. J is TRBJ1-1 and V is TRBV14; D remains unclear. Trimming cost V 0 bases and J 2 bases, with 4 bases left between them. This CDR3 is 13 amino acids long. Germline V CDR1 and CDR2: SGHDN, FVKESK.

The CDR3 spells CASSEFGGHYEQYF. CDR3 nucleotides: TGCGCCAGCAGTGAGTTTGGTGGCCACTACGAGCAGTACTTC. J is TRBJ2-7 and V is TRBV10-2; no firm D call. The CDR3 is 14 amino acids. V lost 1 base and J 3 bases, leaving 10 bases between the germline ends. Germline CDR1 WSHSY, CDR2 SAAADI.

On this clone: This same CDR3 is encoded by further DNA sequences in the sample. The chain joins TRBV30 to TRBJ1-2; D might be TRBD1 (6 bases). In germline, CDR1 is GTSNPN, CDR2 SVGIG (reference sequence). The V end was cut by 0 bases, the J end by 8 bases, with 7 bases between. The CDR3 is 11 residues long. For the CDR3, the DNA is TGTGCCTGGAGTGTACAGGGAGGCTACACCTTC. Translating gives CAWSVQGGYTF.

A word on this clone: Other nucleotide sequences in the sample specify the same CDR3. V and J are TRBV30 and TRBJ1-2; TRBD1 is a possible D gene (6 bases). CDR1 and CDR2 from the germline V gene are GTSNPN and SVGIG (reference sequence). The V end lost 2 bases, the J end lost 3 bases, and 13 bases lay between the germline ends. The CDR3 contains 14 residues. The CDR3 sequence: CAWSFRDKDYGYTF. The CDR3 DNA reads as TGTGCCTGGAGTTTTCGGGACAAGGACTATGGCTACACCTTC.

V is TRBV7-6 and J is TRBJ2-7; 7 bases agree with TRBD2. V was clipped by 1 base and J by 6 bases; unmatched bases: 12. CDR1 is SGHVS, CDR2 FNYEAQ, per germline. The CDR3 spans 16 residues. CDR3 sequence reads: CASSLVGGGKSGEQYF. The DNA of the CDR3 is TGTGCCAGCAGCTTAGTTGGCGGGGGAAAATCAGGCGAGCAGTACTTC.

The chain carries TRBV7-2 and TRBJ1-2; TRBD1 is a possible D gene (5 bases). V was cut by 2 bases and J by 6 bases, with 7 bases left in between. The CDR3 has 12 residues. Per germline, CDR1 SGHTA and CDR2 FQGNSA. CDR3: CASSLWGDGYTF. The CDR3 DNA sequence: TGTGCCAGCAGCTTATGGGGGGATGGCTACACCTTC.

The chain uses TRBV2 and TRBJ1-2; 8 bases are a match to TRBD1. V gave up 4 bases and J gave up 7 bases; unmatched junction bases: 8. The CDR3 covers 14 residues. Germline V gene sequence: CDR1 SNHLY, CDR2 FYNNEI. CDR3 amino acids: CASSVGDRLGGYTF. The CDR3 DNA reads TGTGCCAGCAGTGTAGGGGACAGGTTAGGTGGCTACACCTTC.

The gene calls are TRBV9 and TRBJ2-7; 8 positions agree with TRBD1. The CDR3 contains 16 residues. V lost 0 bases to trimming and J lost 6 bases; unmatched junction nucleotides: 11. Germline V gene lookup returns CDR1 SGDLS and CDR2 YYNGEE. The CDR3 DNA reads TGTGCCAGCAGCGTAGAGGGGACAGGTCTGGGGAGCGAGCAGTACTTC. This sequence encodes CASSVEGTGLGSEQYF.